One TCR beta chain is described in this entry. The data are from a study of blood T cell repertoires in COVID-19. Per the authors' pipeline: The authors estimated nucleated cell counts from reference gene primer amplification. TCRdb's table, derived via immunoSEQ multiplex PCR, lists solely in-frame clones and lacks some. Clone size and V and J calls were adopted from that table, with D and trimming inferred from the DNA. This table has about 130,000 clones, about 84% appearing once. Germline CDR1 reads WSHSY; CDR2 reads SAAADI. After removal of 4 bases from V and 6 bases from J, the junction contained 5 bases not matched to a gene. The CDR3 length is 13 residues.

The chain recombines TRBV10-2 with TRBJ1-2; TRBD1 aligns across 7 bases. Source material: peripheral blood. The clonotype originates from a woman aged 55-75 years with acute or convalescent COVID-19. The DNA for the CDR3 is TGCGCCAGCAGTGCTCAGACAGGGAATGGCTACACCTTC. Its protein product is CASSAQTGNGYTF.